The rows below give T cell receptor beta chains drawn from one sample of a study of shared clonotypes between healthy human individuals. The table came from immunoSEQ multiplex PCR; TCRdb's copy has only in-frame clones and leaves some out. This table holds roughly 110,000 clones, 55% to 80% found once. The material sequenced was memory CD8+ T cells sorted from blood. Receptor source: a woman younger than 45 in good health. Both conserved end residues are part of each CDR3. The D gene is left open where the match is weak. Clone size appears in some rows only: once, few, many, or a class for an expanded clone.

j_call	clone_size	d_call	v_call	cdr3_aa
TRBJ2-3	once	TRBD2	TRBV27	CASSFRLAGGASTDTQYF
TRBJ2-5	few	TRBD2	TRBV28	CASSLGREGKTQYF
TRBJ1-2	.	TRBD1	TRBV5-4	CASSLATGVYGYTF
TRBJ2-7	.	.	TRBV11-2	CASSLVGEGYEQYF
TRBJ2-7	.	TRBD2	TRBV9	CASSVATSGSYEQYF
TRBJ1-5	.	TRBD1	TRBV5-7	CASSLDRSQPQHF
TRBJ1-4	few	.	TRBV7-8	CASSLKGLGLEKLFF
TRBJ1-4	.	TRBD1	TRBV7-9	CASSPGQGLDEKLFF
TRBJ2-1	.	.	TRBV5-1	CASSQDSSSYNEQFF
TRBJ2-1	many	.	TRBV19	CASSPWAAYNEQFF
TRBJ2-7	.	.	TRBV7-8	CASSPPDGSSYEQYF
TRBJ1-1	.	.	TRBV19	CASSISIGARAWENTEAFF
TRBJ2-7	.	TRBD1	TRBV7-9	CASSDNRDRVPEQYF
TRBJ1-3	.	.	TRBV30	CAWSVSGFGNTIYF
TRBJ2-5	.	TRBD2	TRBV28	CASSPRGAGGRETQYF
TRBJ2-4	.	TRBD1	TRBV18	CATTGTGDKNIQYF
TRBJ2-3	.	.	TRBV28	CASRQDPSTDTQYF
TRBJ2-7	few	.	TRBV27	CASSLGGLEQYF
TRBJ2-7	many	.	TRBV4-2	CASSQDGADKTYEQYF
TRBJ2-3	.	.	TRBV28	CASSFQRPSTDTQYF
TRBJ2-3	.	TRBD2	TRBV11-2	CASSLELGGSTDTQYF
TRBJ2-7	once	TRBD1	TRBV5-1	CASSGQGAGEQYF
TRBJ2-1	.	.	TRBV27	CASKEGTYNEQFF
TRBJ1-6	.	.	TRBV19	CASRSPLHF
TRBJ2-1	.	.	TRBV28	CASSKPPGGYNEQFF
TRBJ2-7	.	.	TRBV7-9	CASSFKGISYEQYF
TRBJ2-1	few	.	TRBV19	CASIGGISGNEQFF
TRBJ1-1	few	TRBD1	TRBV29-1	CSVRTGLNTEAFF
TRBJ2-5	.	.	TRBV6-1	CASHGETQYF
TRBJ2-3	.	TRBD1	TRBV6-5	CASSGQGAPDTQYF
TRBJ2-3	.	TRBD1	TRBV10-3	CAISDAKGHRGTGGSTDTQYF
TRBJ2-7	.	TRBD1	TRBV11-2	CASRQGKGTGGFSYEQYF
TRBJ2-2	few	.	TRBV6-1	CAGGTSAIGELFF
TRBJ1-2	.	.	TRBV7-6	CASSPGGFYGYTF
TRBJ2-3	.	.	TRBV7-2	CASSLALGLVVALGDTQYF